The rows below give T cell receptor beta chains drawn from one sample of a study of blood T cell repertoires in COVID-19. Sequenced by immunoSEQ multiplex PCR; TCRdb stores in-frame clones only, minus some. The sample lists roughly 120,000 clones, 90% occurring once. Sequencing input: peripheral blood. The receptors originated from a human donor with active COVID-19. The donor label of this sample is uncertain. Each CDR3 is given with its conserved first and last residue. A D gene is named only where the DNA matches it firmly. Clone size is not always given. Where it is, it says once, few, many or a class for expanded clones.

d_call: NA; v_call: TRBV7-2; clone_size: NA; j_call: TRBJ2-7; cdr3_nt: TGTGCCAGCAGCTCCCCGGGATGGCCCTACGAGCAGTACTTC; cdr3_aa: CASSSPGWPYEQYF
d_call: NA; v_call: TRBV4-2; clone_size: NA; j_call: TRBJ1-1; cdr3_nt: TGTGCCAGCAGCCAACCGGTGGCAGGGGTGAACACTGAAGCTTTCTTT; cdr3_aa: CASSQPVAGVNTEAFF
d_call: TRBD1; v_call: TRBV7-9; clone_size: NA; j_call: TRBJ1-2; cdr3_nt: TGTGCCAGCAGAACCGGGACAGGGATTCGTGGCTACACCTTC; cdr3_aa: CASRTGTGIRGYTF
d_call: TRBD1; v_call: TRBV4-1; clone_size: NA; j_call: TRBJ2-2; cdr3_nt: TGCGCCAGCAGCCAATTCCCGGGACAGGGTCTGGGGGAGCTGTTTTTT; cdr3_aa: CASSQFPGQGLGELFF
d_call: NA; v_call: TRBV3-1/TRBV3-2; clone_size: NA; j_call: TRBJ1-2; cdr3_nt: TGTGCCAGCAGCCAAGTAGACTTCTATGGCTACACCTTC; cdr3_aa: CASSQVDFYGYTF
d_call: TRBD2; v_call: TRBV6-6; clone_size: NA; j_call: TRBJ2-1; cdr3_nt: TGTGCCAGCTCCCCGACTAGCGGGCTTTACAATGAGCAGTTCTTC; cdr3_aa: CASSPTSGLYNEQFF
d_call: TRBD2; v_call: TRBV7-2; clone_size: NA; j_call: TRBJ2-1; cdr3_nt: TGTGCCAGCAGCAAGTTCGCCGGGACTAGAATCTACAATGAGCAGTTCTTC; cdr3_aa: CASSKFAGTRIYNEQFF
d_call: NA; v_call: TRBV5-1; clone_size: NA; j_call: TRBJ2-3; cdr3_nt: TGCGCCAGCAGCTCATTTGGGCAGGCGAGCACAGATACGCAGTATTTT; cdr3_aa: CASSSFGQASTDTQYF
d_call: NA; v_call: TRBV14; clone_size: NA; j_call: TRBJ2-7; cdr3_nt: TGTGCCAGCAGCCAGCTGGACAGTCGGTACGAGCAGTACTTC; cdr3_aa: CASSQLDSRYEQYF
d_call: TRBD1; v_call: TRBV7-9; clone_size: few; j_call: TRBJ1-5; cdr3_nt: TGTGCCAGCAGCTATGAGATAGGGACAGTCATAGAGGGGCCCCAGCATTTT; cdr3_aa: CASSYEIGTVIEGPQHF
d_call: NA; v_call: TRBV9; clone_size: NA; j_call: TRBJ2-7; cdr3_nt: TGTGCCAGCAGCGTAGATATAGGGGCGACCTACGAGCAGTACTTC; cdr3_aa: CASSVDIGATYEQYF
d_call: TRBD2; v_call: TRBV7-7; clone_size: few; j_call: TRBJ2-3; cdr3_nt: TGTGCCAGCAGCCAGGGACTAGCGGGGGGGGATACGCAGTATTTT; cdr3_aa: CASSQGLAGGDTQYF
d_call: TRBD1; v_call: TRBV18; clone_size: NA; j_call: TRBJ1-2; cdr3_nt: TGTGCCAGCTCACCCCTAAAACCGGGACAGGGTACCTATGGCTACACCTTC; cdr3_aa: CASSPLKPGQGTYGYTF
d_call: NA; v_call: TRBV5-6; clone_size: once; j_call: TRBJ2-1; cdr3_nt: TGTGCCAGCAGCTTGTGGGCAACTGACAATGAGCAGTTCTTC; cdr3_aa: CASSLWATDNEQFF
d_call: TRBD1; v_call: TRBV27; clone_size: NA; j_call: TRBJ1-1; cdr3_nt: TGTGCCAGCAACGACAGGGGGCGACTCAGTTTT; cdr3_aa: CASNDRGRLSF
d_call: NA; v_call: TRBV11-2; clone_size: NA; j_call: TRBJ1-4; cdr3_nt: TGTGCCAGCAGCTTAGGCAGGGGTTGGGAAAAACTGTTTTTT; cdr3_aa: CASSLGRGWEKLFF
d_call: TRBD1; v_call: TRBV11-2; clone_size: NA; j_call: TRBJ1-3; cdr3_nt: TGTGCCAGCAGCTTAGGAGCAGGGGGCGGAAACACCATATATTTT; cdr3_aa: CASSLGAGGGNTIYF
d_call: TRBD1; v_call: TRBV27; clone_size: NA; j_call: TRBJ1-3; cdr3_nt: TGTGCCAGCAGTTTATCGCAGGGGGGAGGAAACACCATATATTTT; cdr3_aa: CASSLSQGGGNTIYF
d_call: TRBD1; v_call: TRBV20-1; clone_size: NA; j_call: TRBJ1-1; cdr3_nt: TGCAGTGCTAGGGGACAGGGCATGGCTTTCTTT; cdr3_aa: CSARGQGMAFF
d_call: TRBD1; v_call: TRBV5-8; clone_size: NA; j_call: TRBJ2-7; cdr3_nt: TGTGCCAGCAGCCCCCAACCGGGACAGGGAGTCTACGAGCAGTACTTC; cdr3_aa: CASSPQPGQGVYEQYF
d_call: NA; v_call: TRBV16; clone_size: NA; j_call: TRBJ1-1; cdr3_nt: TGTGCCAGCAGCCCCTCGGGTGAAGCTTTCTTT; cdr3_aa: CASSPSGEAFF
d_call: NA; v_call: TRBV7-2; clone_size: NA; j_call: TRBJ1-1; cdr3_nt: TGTGCCAGCAGCTCGACTTACAGGGTGAACACTGAAGCTTTCTTT; cdr3_aa: CASSSTYRVNTEAFF
d_call: TRBD1; v_call: TRBV9; clone_size: NA; j_call: TRBJ2-1; cdr3_nt: TGTGCCAGCAGCAGAGGGACAGGGGGCGTTGAGCAGTTCTTC; cdr3_aa: CASSRGTGGVEQFF
d_call: TRBD2; v_call: TRBV5-1; clone_size: NA; j_call: TRBJ2-7; cdr3_nt: TGCGCCAGCAGCTTGGACGCTAGCGGGGCTGTCTTGGGCGAGCAGTACTTC; cdr3_aa: CASSLDASGAVLGEQYF
d_call: TRBD2; v_call: TRBV3-1/TRBV3-2; clone_size: NA; j_call: TRBJ2-7; cdr3_nt: TGTGCCAGCAGCCAACTTATAGCGGGGGGGCAAGACGAGCAGTACTTC; cdr3_aa: CASSQLIAGGQDEQYF
d_call: NA; v_call: TRBV9; clone_size: NA; j_call: TRBJ2-3; cdr3_nt: TGTGCCAGCAGCTTATGGCCCATCACAGATACGCAGTATTTT; cdr3_aa: CASSLWPITDTQYF
d_call: NA; v_call: TRBV27; clone_size: NA; j_call: TRBJ1-3; cdr3_nt: TGTGCCAGCAGTTTACGGGGAGGAAACACCATATATTTT; cdr3_aa: CASSLRGGNTIYF
d_call: NA; v_call: TRBV12-5; clone_size: NA; j_call: TRBJ2-4; cdr3_nt: TGTGCTAGTGGGAACGGAAAACAGGGTAAAGTTTTCGGGGCCAAAAACATTCAGTACTTC; cdr3_aa: CASGNGKQGKVFGAKNIQYF
d_call: NA; v_call: TRBV6-2/TRBV6-3; clone_size: NA; j_call: TRBJ1-2; cdr3_nt: TGTGCCAGCAGTGACGGGTACGTGAGGGGCTACACCTTC; cdr3_aa: CASSDGYVRGYTF
d_call: TRBD1; v_call: TRBV11-2; clone_size: NA; j_call: TRBJ2-7; cdr3_nt: TGTGCCAGCAGCTTAGCGGGACAGGGCAGGTCCCACGAGCAGTACTTC; cdr3_aa: CASSLAGQGRSHEQYF
d_call: NA; v_call: TRBV3-1/TRBV3-2; clone_size: NA; j_call: TRBJ2-3; cdr3_nt: TGTGCCAGCAGCCAAGTACTGGCTAGCGGCACAGATACGCAGTATTTT; cdr3_aa: CASSQVLASGTDTQYF
d_call: NA; v_call: TRBV7-9; clone_size: NA; j_call: TRBJ1-1; cdr3_nt: TGTGCCAGCAGCTTAGACGCGGGTCGGGTGAACACTGAAGCTTTCTTT; cdr3_aa: CASSLDAGRVNTEAFF
d_call: TRBD2; v_call: TRBV3-1/TRBV3-2; clone_size: NA; j_call: TRBJ2-5; cdr3_nt: TGTGCCAGCAGGGGGACTAGCAGCTCGGAGACCCAGTACTTC; cdr3_aa: CASRGTSSSETQYF
d_call: TRBD2; v_call: TRBV6-6; clone_size: NA; j_call: TRBJ2-1; cdr3_nt: TGTGCCAGCAATTTAGCGGGGGGCGGTTACAATGAGCAGTTCTTC; cdr3_aa: CASNLAGGGYNEQFF
d_call: TRBD1; v_call: TRBV7-2; clone_size: NA; j_call: TRBJ1-1; cdr3_nt: TGTGCCAGCAGCTTAGATGGACAGGCGAACACTGAAGCTTTCTTT; cdr3_aa: CASSLDGQANTEAFF
d_call: NA; v_call: TRBV7-8; clone_size: NA; j_call: TRBJ1-1; cdr3_nt: TGTGCCAGCAGCTTGCAACAGGGACTAGACACTGAAGCTTTCTTT; cdr3_aa: CASSLQQGLDTEAFF
d_call: NA; v_call: TRBV3-1/TRBV3-2; clone_size: NA; j_call: TRBJ2-1; cdr3_nt: TGTGCCAGCAGCCCTTCAACCTACAGTGAGCAGTTCTTC; cdr3_aa: CASSPSTYSEQFF